Sequencing of this T cell receptor (beta chain) was carried out in a study of cytomegalovirus exposure and HLA in healthy donors. Data came from immunoSEQ multiplex PCR; TCRdb stores just in-frame clones and leaves some out. Of about 330,000 clones in the sample, 87% were seen once. This CDR3 comprises 13 residues. The V gene lost 2 bases and the J gene lost 7 bases, with 8 bases spanning the gap. From germline, CDR1 is SGHTA and CDR2 FQGTGA. Worth noting for this clone: Its antigen remains unidentified.

Study results and caveats: The study found most TCR sequences rare, yet found some public TCRs in many donors. 150 to 200 TCR beta chains were listed as cytomegalovirus-associated. With high specificity and sensitivity, the classifier reportedly diagnosed cytomegalovirus status.

This sequence originates from a woman between 25 and 40 years old in good health and CMV-seropositive. V is TRBV7-3 and J is TRBJ2-2, with a possible D match to TRBD2 (6 bases). Sequencing was performed on PBMCs. The CDR3 protein is CASSLAGGGELFF. The CDR3 nucleotides read TGTGCCAGCAGCTTAGCCGGGGGCGGGGAGCTGTTTTTT.